This T cell receptor (beta chain) was retrieved from a study of blood T cell repertoires in COVID-19. Looking at the study overall: The United States, Italy and Spain were the sources of the acute and convalescent COVID-19 samples. In each case, the material was cDNA or gDNA derived from T cells, B-cell-depleted T cells, or PBMCs.

This clone was picked up a small number of times. Methods used by the authors: The authors estimated nucleated cell counts from reference gene primer amplification. Assay used: immunoSEQ multiplex PCR; TCRdb lists only in-frame clones, some missing. The V and J calls and clone size were taken over from that table, and D and trimming were inferred from the DNA. The sample holds about 250,000 clones, 80% to 90% seen once. The origin of this receptor is a man in his forties with active or convalescent COVID-19. Specimen: peripheral blood.

This chain's CDR3 is CATGPVYGNYGYTF. CDR3 bases: TGTGCCACCGGCCCCGTATATGGTAACTATGGCTACACCTTC. The chain is built from TRBV24-1 and TRBJ1-2; D uncertain. The CDR3 is 14 residues long. Germline V gene lookup returns CDR1 KGHDR and CDR2 SFDVKD. V gave up 9 bases and J gave up 1 base, with 14 bases separating them.